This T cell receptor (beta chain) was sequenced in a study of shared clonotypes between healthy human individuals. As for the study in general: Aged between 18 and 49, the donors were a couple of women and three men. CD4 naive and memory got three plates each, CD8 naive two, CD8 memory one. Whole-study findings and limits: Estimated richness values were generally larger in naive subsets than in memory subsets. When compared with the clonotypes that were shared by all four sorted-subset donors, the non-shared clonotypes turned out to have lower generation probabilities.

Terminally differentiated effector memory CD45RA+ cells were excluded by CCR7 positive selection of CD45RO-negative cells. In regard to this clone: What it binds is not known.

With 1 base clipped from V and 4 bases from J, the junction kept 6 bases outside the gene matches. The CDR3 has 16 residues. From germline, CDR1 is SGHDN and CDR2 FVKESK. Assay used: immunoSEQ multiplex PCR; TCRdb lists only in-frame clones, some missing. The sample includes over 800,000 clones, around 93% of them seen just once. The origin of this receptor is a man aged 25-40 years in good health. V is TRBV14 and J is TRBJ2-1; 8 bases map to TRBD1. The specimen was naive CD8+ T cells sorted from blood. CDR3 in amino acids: CASSQGQGAWYNEQFF. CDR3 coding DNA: TGTGCCAGCAGCCAAGGCCAGGGGGCTTGGTACAATGAGCAGTTCTTC.